The rows below give T cell receptor beta chains drawn from one sample of a study of blood T cell repertoires in COVID-19. Sequencing used immunoSEQ multiplex PCR; TCRdb keeps in-frame clones, though not all of them. The sample holds 250,000 to 300,000 clones; around 90% are singletons and the top ten take 2% to 2.5%. Sequenced: PBMCs or T cells enriched from blood (not recorded which). Receptors originate from a woman aged 40 to 49 with acute COVID-19. Both conserved end residues are part of each CDR3. The order of the fields is V gene, J gene, clone size, D gene, CDR3 protein, CDR3 DNA. The D gene is left open where the match is weak. Some rows mark clone size as missing; the rest say once, few, many or name a class of expanded clone.

v_call: TRBV29-1
j_call: TRBJ2-2
clone_size: NA
d_call: TRBD1
cdr3_aa: CSVRRGPGELFF
cdr3_nt: TGCAGCGTGCGCAGGGGGCCCGGGGAGCTGTTTTTT

v_call: TRBV24-1
j_call: TRBJ1-6
clone_size: few
d_call: TRBD1
cdr3_aa: CATSAGGDSDNSPLHF
cdr3_nt: TGTGCCACCAGTGCTGGAGGGGACAGTGATAATTCACCCCTCCACTTT

v_call: TRBV12-3/TRBV12-4
j_call: TRBJ1-2
clone_size: NA
d_call: TRBD1
cdr3_aa: CASRTGANYGYTF
cdr3_nt: TGTGCCAGCCGGACAGGAGCTAACTATGGCTACACCTTC

v_call: TRBV7-9
j_call: TRBJ2-1
clone_size: NA
d_call: TRBD2
cdr3_aa: CASSSLAGYRSSYNEQFF
cdr3_nt: TGTGCCAGCAGCTCTTTAGCGGGGTACCGAAGCTCCTACAATGAGCAGTTCTTC

v_call: TRBV2
j_call: TRBJ2-7
clone_size: NA
d_call: NA
cdr3_aa: CASSVGRKTYEQYF
cdr3_nt: TGTGCCAGCAGTGTAGGCAGGAAAACTTACGAGCAGTACTTC

v_call: TRBV28
j_call: TRBJ2-5
clone_size: once
d_call: NA
cdr3_aa: CASSLYRGAQETQYF
cdr3_nt: TGTGCCAGCAGTCTCTACCGGGGGGCCCAAGAGACCCAGTACTTC

v_call: TRBV2
j_call: TRBJ2-1
clone_size: once
d_call: TRBD2
cdr3_aa: CASRAGTSFYEEQFF
cdr3_nt: TGTGCCAGCAGGGCCGGGACTAGCTTTTACGAAGAGCAGTTCTTC

v_call: TRBV6-2/TRBV6-3
j_call: TRBJ2-1
clone_size: NA
d_call: NA
cdr3_aa: CASSYSVAGLALVQNNEQFF
cdr3_nt: TGTGCCAGCAGTTACTCGGTGGCGGGGCTAGCGCTCGTCCAGAACAATGAGCAGTTCTTC

v_call: TRBV6-2/TRBV6-3
j_call: TRBJ1-2
clone_size: NA
d_call: NA
cdr3_aa: CASSYWGPWSYTF
cdr3_nt: TGTGCCAGCAGTTATTGGGGGCCTTGGAGCTACACCTTC

v_call: TRBV5-4
j_call: TRBJ1-6
clone_size: NA
d_call: NA
cdr3_aa: CASSSDPGRGSNSPLHF
cdr3_nt: TGTGCCAGCAGCAGCGATCCAGGCAGGGGTTCTAATTCACCCCTCCACTTT

v_call: TRBV7-7
j_call: TRBJ2-5
clone_size: NA
d_call: NA
cdr3_aa: CASSPSGGVGTQYF
cdr3_nt: TGTGCTAGCAGCCCGTCGGGGGGCGTGGGAACCCAGTACTTC

v_call: TRBV3-1/TRBV3-2
j_call: TRBJ2-3
clone_size: NA
d_call: TRBD2
cdr3_aa: CASSQEAGRADTQYF
cdr3_nt: TGTGCCAGCAGCCAAGAAGCTGGGAGGGCAGATACGCAGTATTTT

v_call: TRBV5-4
j_call: TRBJ2-7
clone_size: NA
d_call: TRBD1
cdr3_aa: CASSTGQGVVEQYF
cdr3_nt: TGTGCCAGCAGCACGGGACAGGGGGTTGTCGAGCAGTACTTC

v_call: TRBV15
j_call: TRBJ1-5
clone_size: few
d_call: NA
cdr3_aa: CATSRDQEPTWSQHF
cdr3_nt: TGTGCCACCAGCAGAGATCAGGAACCCACCTGGTCCCAGCATTTT

v_call: TRBV9
j_call: TRBJ2-2
clone_size: NA
d_call: NA
cdr3_aa: CASSVRRVGTGELFF
cdr3_nt: TGTGCCAGCAGCGTGAGGCGAGTCGGCACCGGGGAGCTGTTTTTT

v_call: TRBV10-1
j_call: TRBJ2-1
clone_size: NA
d_call: TRBD2
cdr3_aa: CASSVGRVASGRAFSYNEQFF
cdr3_nt: TGCGCCAGCAGTGTGGGCAGGGTTGCTAGCGGGAGGGCTTTCTCCTACAATGAGCAGTTCTTC

v_call: TRBV4-2
j_call: TRBJ1-4
clone_size: once
d_call: TRBD1
cdr3_aa: CASSQVGQGGEKLFF
cdr3_nt: TGTGCCAGCAGCCAAGTGGGACAGGGAGGTGAAAAACTGTTTTTT

v_call: TRBV11-3
j_call: TRBJ2-7
clone_size: NA
d_call: TRBD1
cdr3_aa: CASSFAGTGTYEQYF
cdr3_nt: TGTGCCAGCAGCTTCGCCGGGACAGGGACCTACGAGCAGTACTTC

v_call: TRBV4-2
j_call: TRBJ2-1
clone_size: NA
d_call: TRBD2
cdr3_aa: CASSLRTSDEQFF
cdr3_nt: TGTGCCAGCAGCCTCCGTACTAGCGACGAGCAGTTCTTC

v_call: TRBV27
j_call: TRBJ1-4
clone_size: once
d_call: TRBD1
cdr3_aa: CASKTGQEEVELGEKLFF
cdr3_nt: TGTGCCAGCAAGACGGGACAGGAAGAAGTCGAGCTAGGTGAAAAACTGTTTTTT

v_call: TRBV10-3
j_call: TRBJ2-2
clone_size: NA
d_call: NA
cdr3_aa: CAISESQANTGELFF
cdr3_nt: TGTGCCATCAGTGAGTCACAGGCGAACACCGGGGAGCTGTTTTTT

v_call: TRBV2
j_call: TRBJ2-5
clone_size: NA
d_call: NA
cdr3_aa: CASSPDGGHGETQYF
cdr3_nt: TGTGCCAGCAGCCCAGACGGGGGGCATGGGGAGACCCAGTACTTC

v_call: TRBV9
j_call: TRBJ2-3
clone_size: NA
d_call: TRBD2
cdr3_aa: CASSVTGTSGTDTQYF
cdr3_nt: TGTGCCAGCAGCGTAACCGGGACTAGCGGCACAGATACGCAGTATTTT

v_call: TRBV9
j_call: TRBJ2-5
clone_size: NA
d_call: NA
cdr3_aa: CASSATDQETQYF
cdr3_nt: TGTGCCAGCAGCGCCACAGATCAAGAGACCCAGTACTTC

v_call: TRBV5-4
j_call: TRBJ2-7
clone_size: once
d_call: NA
cdr3_aa: CASSFGNSYEQYF
cdr3_nt: TGTGCCAGCAGCTTTGGAAACAGCTACGAGCAGTACTTC

v_call: TRBV28
j_call: TRBJ1-2
clone_size: once
d_call: NA
cdr3_aa: CASGVQGNNYGYTF
cdr3_nt: TGTGCCAGCGGAGTACAGGGCAATAACTATGGCTACACCTTC

v_call: TRBV24-1
j_call: TRBJ2-3
clone_size: NA
d_call: TRBD1
cdr3_aa: CATSVVTGTTDTQYF
cdr3_nt: TGTGCCACCAGTGTAGTGACAGGGACGACAGATACGCAGTATTTT

v_call: TRBV20-1
j_call: TRBJ2-1
clone_size: NA
d_call: TRBD2
cdr3_aa: CSASTLLAGAYNEQFF
cdr3_nt: TGCAGTGCTAGTACCCTCCTAGCGGGGGCCTACAATGAGCAGTTCTTC

v_call: TRBV5-4
j_call: TRBJ2-3
clone_size: NA
d_call: TRBD2
cdr3_aa: CASSPQAGGDTQYF
cdr3_nt: TGTGCCAGCAGCCCACAAGCGGGGGGGGATACGCAGTATTTT

v_call: TRBV30
j_call: TRBJ2-7
clone_size: NA
d_call: NA
cdr3_aa: CAWSGGGAYEQYF
cdr3_nt: TGTGCCTGGAGTGGAGGGGGGGCCTACGAGCAGTACTTC

v_call: TRBV19
j_call: TRBJ2-7
clone_size: few
d_call: NA
cdr3_aa: CASSIEGTGFDEQYF
cdr3_nt: TGTGCCAGTAGTATAGAGGGAACAGGTTTCGACGAGCAGTACTTC

v_call: TRBV7-2
j_call: TRBJ2-7
clone_size: NA
d_call: NA
cdr3_aa: CASRSGGGYEQYF
cdr3_nt: TGTGCCAGCAGATCCGGTGGGGGGTACGAGCAGTACTTC